The 5 T cell receptor beta chains below come from one sample, sequenced in a study of blood T cell repertoires in COVID-19. Libraries were prepared by immunoSEQ multiplex PCR; TCRdb keeps only in-frame clonotypes and omits some of them. The sample holds about 480,000 clones; about 91% are singletons and the top ten take around 13%. Specimen: peripheral blood. Receptors originate from a woman aged 45-60 years with COVID-19, enrolled during active disease.

J is TRBJ1-2 and V is TRBV28; D unresolved. From germline, CDR1 is MDHEN and CDR2 SYDVKM. The germline V and J ends were trimmed by 4 bases and 4 bases, with 13 bases remaining between them. This CDR3 contains 14 residues. CDR3 sequence (DNA): TGTGCCAGCAGTTCCGACGGGCGGGTCTATGGCTACACCTTC. Its protein is CASSSDGRVYGYTF.

CDR3 nucleotides: TGTGCCAGCTCACCGGACACCGGGAGTGATGGCTACACCTTC. This encodes CASSPDTGSDGYTF. The rearrangement uses TRBV18 and TRBJ1-2; D may be TRBD1 (5 bases). V lost 3 bases, J lost 6 bases, and 14 bases lay in between. Looked up from germline, CDR1 is KGHSH and CDR2 is LQKENI. CDR3 length equals 14 residues.

This chain uses TRBV5-1 with TRBJ1-2, with D possibly matching TRBD1 (5 bases). V was trimmed by 0 bases and J by 4 bases, leaving 19 bases between them. This CDR3 has 17 residues. CDR1 is SGHRS, CDR2 YFSETQ, per germline. CDR3 nucleotides: TGCGCCAGCAGCTTGGGGGACTCCCGGGGCGCAGGCTATGGCTACACCTTC. It specifies CASSLGDSRGAGYGYTF.

This rearrangement joins TRBV2 to TRBJ1-5; possible D gene TRBD1, 5 bases. V gave up 11 bases and J gave up 4 bases, with 15 bases separating them. Germline assignment: CDR1 SNHLY and CDR2 FYNNEI. The CDR3 loop spans 13 amino acids. CDR3 sequence: CASALGGNQPQHF. The CDR3 DNA sequence: TGTGCCTCAGCACTGGGGGGGAATCAGCCCCAGCATTTT.

The J gene is TRBJ2-1, the V gene TRBV4-2; 7 bases are a match to TRBD1. Germline loops: CDR1 LGHNA, CDR2 YNFKEQ. CDR3 length: 14 residues. Trimming removed 5 bases from V and 7 bases from J; junction bases left unmatched: 8. As DNA, the CDR3 is TGTGCCAGCAGCAGAGGGGGCAGTATAAATGAGCAGTTCTTC. It codes for CASSRGGSINEQFF.